This T cell receptor (beta chain) was sequenced in a study of T-cell reconstitution after alpha-beta-depleted transplantation in children. With respect to this clonotype: One junction end does not reproduce the germline sequence, and a read error may be involved.

Unique molecular identifiers were incorporated when the TCRbeta library was constructed. TCRdb itself ran the PCR reads through MiXCR, one entry per CDR3 protein. Of about 540,000 distinct CDR3 sequences listed, 27% were seen once; the top ten hold around a third. Germline CDR1 reads MGHRA; CDR2 reads YSYEKL. CDR3 size: 14 residues. The rearrangement links TRBV4-1 to TRBJ2-7; D remains ambiguous. The material was PBMCs, obtained before TCRalphabeta/CD19-depleted stem cell transplant. The receptor comes from a boy under two years old with Wiskott-Aldrich syndrome, due to receive a stem cell transplant. The CDR3 DNA reads as TGCGCCAGCAGCCCTCGGGTTAGCCTCTACGGGCAGTACTTC. Its translation: CASSPRVSLYGQYF.